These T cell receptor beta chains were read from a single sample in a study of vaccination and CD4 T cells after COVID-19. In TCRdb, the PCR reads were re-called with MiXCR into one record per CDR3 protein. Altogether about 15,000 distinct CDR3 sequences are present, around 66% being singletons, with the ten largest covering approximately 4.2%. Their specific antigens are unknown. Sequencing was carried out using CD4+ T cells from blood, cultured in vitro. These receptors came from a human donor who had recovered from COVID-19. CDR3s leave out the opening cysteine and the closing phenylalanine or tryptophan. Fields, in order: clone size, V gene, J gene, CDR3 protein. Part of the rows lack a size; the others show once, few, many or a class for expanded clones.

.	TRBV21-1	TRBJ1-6	ASSKIRHWGWNSPLH
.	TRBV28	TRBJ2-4	ASSSPRDPDLQY
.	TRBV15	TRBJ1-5	ATSRDRGSNQPQH
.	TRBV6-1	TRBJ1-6	ASSPKGETASSYNSPLH
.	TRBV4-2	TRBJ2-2	ASSQGGLGGTGELF
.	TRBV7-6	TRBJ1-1	ASSLAQAKNTEAF
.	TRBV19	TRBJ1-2	ASSISRPSPDGGT
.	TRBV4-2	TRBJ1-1	ASSLGPGQAALAF
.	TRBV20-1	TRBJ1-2	SARVVRVRYT
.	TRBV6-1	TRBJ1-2	ASSENIGYGYT
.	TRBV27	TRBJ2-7	AVQPPGQPLTEQY
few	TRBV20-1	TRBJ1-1	SARWQRNTEAF
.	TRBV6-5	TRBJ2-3	ASSFLAGGRTDTQY
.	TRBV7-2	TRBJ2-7	ASSSTGINPEQY
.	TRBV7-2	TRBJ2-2	ASSLRGRWWGTNTGELF
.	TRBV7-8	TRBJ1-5	ASSLVGVGDQPQH
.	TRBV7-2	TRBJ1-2	ASSSTRDNYGYT
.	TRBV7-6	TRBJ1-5	ASSSTGGYQPQH
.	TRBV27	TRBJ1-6	ASSPLGAGNSPLH
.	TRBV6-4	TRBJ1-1	ASSDSKFSTDTEAF
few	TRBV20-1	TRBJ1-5	SAWKSGRNQPQH
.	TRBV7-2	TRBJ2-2	ASSLVYRELF
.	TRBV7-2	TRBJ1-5	ASSLVGPMGNQPQH
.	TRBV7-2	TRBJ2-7	ASSLTSSGNRILTY
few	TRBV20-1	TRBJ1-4	SARRRDRGQGKLF
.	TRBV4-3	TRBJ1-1	ASSREWASSNTEAF
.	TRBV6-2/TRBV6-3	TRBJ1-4	ASSQPGQGPNEKLF
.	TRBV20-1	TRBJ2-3	SAEGTSGIDTQY
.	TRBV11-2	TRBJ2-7	ASSLGPGPSNEQY
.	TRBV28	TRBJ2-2	ASTSYSGRTNTGELF
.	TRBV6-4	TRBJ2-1	ASSDDGLAGLNEQF
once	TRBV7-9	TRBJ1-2	ASSLTYGYT
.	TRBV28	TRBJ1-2	ASSFQGEDYGYT
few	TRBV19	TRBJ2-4	ASSPRTSRNIQY
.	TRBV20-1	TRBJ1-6	SAIQGVLPNSPLH
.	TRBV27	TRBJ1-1	ASRENFMNTEAF
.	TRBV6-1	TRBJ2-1	ASSSLGGIIL
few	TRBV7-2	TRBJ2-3	ASSSALPWY
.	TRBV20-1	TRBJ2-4	SAKMSGSEKNIQY
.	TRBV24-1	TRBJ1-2	ATSDSGTGYNGYT
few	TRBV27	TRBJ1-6	ASSFPGGGMNSPLH
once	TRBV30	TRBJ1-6	AWSRQARGSPLH
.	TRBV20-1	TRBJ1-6	SARDQQEPTYNSPLH
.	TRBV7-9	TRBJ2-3	ASSLEGRGTQY
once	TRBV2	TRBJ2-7	ASREGLRGEQY
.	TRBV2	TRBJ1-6	ASSDSDSPLH
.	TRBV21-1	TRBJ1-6	ASSNWTGLYNSPLH
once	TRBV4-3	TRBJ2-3	ASSQALLLAGSTDTQY
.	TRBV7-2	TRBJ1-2	ASSLYLTGVGGYT
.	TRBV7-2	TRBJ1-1	ASSAQGRVNTEAF
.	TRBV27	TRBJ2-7	ASNRAGPPYEQY